This T cell receptor beta chain was identified in a study of blood T cell repertoires in COVID-19. Study as a whole: Sources were T cells, B-cell-depleted T cells, or PBMCs; the material itself was cDNA or gDNA.

Repertoires were generated with immunoSEQ multiplex PCR, while TCRdb's copy carries only in-frame clones and drops some. There are more than 250,000 clones in the sample; 75% to 90% occur only once, and about 4.5% lies in the top ten. This clone was recorded a few times. V lost 4 bases to trimming and J lost 4 bases, with 11 bases between them. The CDR3 sequence is 13 residues long. The germline V gene encodes CDR1 SQVTM and CDR2 ANQGSEA. This chain links TRBV29-1 with TRBJ1-5; D ambiguous. The sequenced sample consisted of peripheral blood. The sequence was obtained from a man aged 55 to 70 who had recovered from COVID-19. As DNA, the CDR3 is TGCAGCGTTGGGTGGGCAGTAAATCAGCCCCAGCATTTT. This gives the protein CSVGWAVNQPQHF.